The T cell receptor (beta chain) described here comes from a study of Tregs in tolerant kidney transplant recipients. Broader study findings: This study did not directly address biological reproducibility. Nucleotide sequences could not be compared across some patients' samples due to primer changes. The small number of patients limits these findings pending further validation.

Assay used: immunoSEQ multiplex PCR; TCRdb lists only in-frame clones, some missing. The table lists approximately 67,000 clones, roughly 92% of them singletons. The CDR3 is 15 residues long. Germline V gene lookup returns CDR1 SGHTA and CDR2 FQGTGA. A word on this clone: Its antigen is not known.

The gene calls are TRBV7-3 and TRBJ2-5; maybe TRBD2 (6 bases). The assigned J gene may be wrong: the sequence end matches TRBJ2-7 better. The TCR originated in a human donor who received a combined kidney and bone marrow transplant. The material was CD8+ T cells from blood, obtained before the transplant. CDR3 sequence: CASSLNLGTAYEQYF. CDR3 nucleotide sequence: TGTGCCAGCAGCTTAAATCTTGGGACTGCCTACGAGCAGTACTTC.